The 15 T cell receptor beta chains reported below all come from one sample, sequenced in a study of technical replicates of blood from a handful of donors. Profiled with immunoSEQ multiplex PCR; TCRdb holds only in-frame clones, not every one. The data contain just under 100,000 clones, 95% of them singletons. Input material: T cells isolated from PBMCs. Receptors were obtained from a human donor in good health.

The V and J genes are TRBV7-9 and TRBJ1-4; 10 bases are shared with TRBD1. The germline V gene has CDR1 SEHNR and CDR2 FQNEAQ (reference sequence). Trimming removed 5 bases from V and 5 bases from J; junction bases left unmatched: 5. The CDR3 contains 15 residues. Here the CDR3 reads CASSIGTGVNEKLFF. The CDR3 nucleotides are TGTGCCAGCAGCATTGGGACAGGGGTCAATGAAAAACTGTTTTTT.

This sequence joins TRBV11-2 and TRBJ1-1; no clear D gene. Trimming cost V 4 bases and J 4 bases, with 7 bases left between them. The CDR3 consists of 12 residues. Germline V lookup: CDR1 SGHAT, CDR2 FQNNGV. This CDR3 is CASSSVGTEAFF. The CDR3 DNA follows: TGTGCCAGCAGCTCGGTTGGCACTGAAGCTTTCTTT.

The chain links TRBV30 to TRBJ1-6; 12 nucleotides match TRBD1. Per the germline V gene, CDR1 is GTSNPN and CDR2 is SVGIG (reference sequence). V was clipped by 0 bases and J by 6 bases; unmatched bases: 3. This CDR3 region has 16 residues. CDR3 amino acids: CAWSVGQGAGNSPLHF. For the CDR3, the DNA is TGTGCCTGGAGTGTGGGACAGGGGGCCGGTAATTCACCCCTCCACTTT.

The rearrangement links TRBV28 to TRBJ2-6; D is undetermined. CDR1 and CDR2 (germline): MDHEN, SYDVKM. This CDR3 spans 18 amino acids. Trimming removed 3 bases at V and 0 bases at J, with 15 bases between. CDR3 amino acids: CASSFAEFLSSGANVLTF. CDR3 coding DNA: TGTGCCAGCAGTTTTGCGGAATTCCTTTCCTCTGGGGCCAACGTCCTGACTTTC.

The V and J genes are TRBV15 and TRBJ1-2, with a tentative D call TRBD1 (6 bases). The CDR3 runs to 14 residues. CDR1 is LNHNV, CDR2 YYDKDF, per germline (reference sequence). The V end was cut by 9 bases, the J end by 4 bases, with 18 bases between. The CDR3, as DNA: TGTGCCACATCACTACAACAGGGTTCCTATGGCTACACCTTC. As protein: CATSLQQGSYGYTF.

The chain couples TRBV18 to TRBJ1-4; no firm D call. Looked up from germline, CDR1 is KGHSH and CDR2 is LQKENI. Deletions cut 2 bases from V and 3 bases from J, with 7 bases between. There are 14 residues in the CDR3. This CDR3 is CASSPGQSNEKLFF. Written as DNA, the CDR3 is TGTGCCAGCTCACCAGGGCAATCTAATGAAAAACTGTTTTTT.

The chain has TRBV4-1 and TRBJ1-3; D remains unclear. CDR3 size: 15 residues. CDR1 and CDR2 from the germline V gene are MGHRA and YSYEKL. V was cut by 4 bases and J by 0 bases, with 10 bases left in between. CDR3 sequence (DNA): TGCGCCAGCAGCCCGTCAAGAGCCTCTGGAAACACCATATATTTT. It is translated as CASSPSRASGNTIYF.

This clone was seen only once. The chain couples TRBV7-8 to TRBJ2-7; 11 bases are shared with TRBD2. The V segment lost 2 bases and the J segment 1 base; nucleotides outside the gene matches: 4. The CDR3 spans 16 residues. CDR1 and CDR2 (germline): SGHVS, FQNEAQ. CDR3 in amino acids: CASSLILAGASYEQYF. The CDR3 DNA follows: TGTGCCAGCAGCTTAATACTAGCGGGAGCTTCCTACGAGCAGTACTTC.

J is TRBJ1-2 and V is TRBV6-5, with D hard to call. The CDR3 has 12 residues. Germline loops: CDR1 MNHEY, CDR2 SVGAGI. V lost 4 bases to trimming and J lost 7 bases, with 10 bases between them. In DNA, the CDR3 is TGTGCCAGCAGTTCGGGAGGTCGTGGCTACACCTTC. It encodes CASSSGGRGYTF.

The V call is TRBV15, the J call TRBJ2-1, with TRBD2 identical over 11 bases. CDR3 length: 17 residues. Germline-derived CDR1 and CDR2 are LNHNV and YYDKDF (reference sequence). With V trimmed by 4 bases and J by 0 bases, 5 bases remained unmatched. DNA of the CDR3: TGTGCCACCAGCAAAACTAGCGGGAGCGGCTCCTACAATGAGCAGTTCTTC. Residues: CATSKTSGSGSYNEQFF.

The genes are TRBV2 and TRBJ1-4; D gene unclear. The germline V and J ends were trimmed by 3 bases and 6 bases, with 11 bases remaining between them. CDR1 and CDR2 (germline): SNHLY, FYNNEI. The CDR3 has 14 residues. CDR3 amino acids: CASSEGSGYEKLFF. The CDR3 DNA reads TGTGCCAGCAGTGAGGGAAGCGGCTATGAAAAACTGTTTTTT.

The V call is TRBV9, the J call TRBJ2-7, with a weak D call TRBD2 (6 bases). The ends were cut back, 5 bases at V and 6 bases at J, with 15 bases in the middle. The CDR3 spans 13 residues. Germline V gives CDR1 SGDLS, CDR2 YYNGEE. In nucleotides, the CDR3 is TGTGCCAGCAGGGGACCTATGGGAGGCGAGCAGTACTTC. It translates to CASRGPMGGEQYF.

This chain links TRBV4-1 with TRBJ1-1; weak D call: TRBD1 (5 bases). This CDR3 is built from 15 residues. Germline assignment: CDR1 MGHRA and CDR2 YSYEKL. Between the trimmed V and J ends, which lost 1 base and 1 base, there was a span of 10 bases. The CDR3 DNA follows: TGCGCCAGCAGCCAAGGCCCCGGACAGAACACTGAAGCTTTCTTT. Its translation is CASSQGPGQNTEAFF.

This chain connects TRBV4-2 to TRBJ1-1, with D possibly TRBD1 on 5 matching bases. This CDR3 spans 14 amino acids. V lost 1 base, J lost 1 base, and 7 bases lay in between. CDR1 and CDR2 (germline): LGHNA, YNFKEQ. The CDR3 reads CASSQGGENTEAFF. CDR3 in DNA: TGTGCCAGCAGCCAAGGGGGGGAGAACACTGAAGCTTTCTTT.

This rearrangement joins TRBV6-5 to TRBJ1-1, with 10 bases lining up with TRBD1. Trimming removed 6 bases from V and 0 bases from J; junction bases left unmatched: 4. CDR1 is MNHEY and CDR2 is SVGAGI in the germline V gene. The CDR3 spans 15 residues. CDR3: CASRKGQGVNTEAFF. DNA of the CDR3: TGTGCCAGCAGAAAAGGACAGGGGGTGAACACTGAAGCTTTCTTT.